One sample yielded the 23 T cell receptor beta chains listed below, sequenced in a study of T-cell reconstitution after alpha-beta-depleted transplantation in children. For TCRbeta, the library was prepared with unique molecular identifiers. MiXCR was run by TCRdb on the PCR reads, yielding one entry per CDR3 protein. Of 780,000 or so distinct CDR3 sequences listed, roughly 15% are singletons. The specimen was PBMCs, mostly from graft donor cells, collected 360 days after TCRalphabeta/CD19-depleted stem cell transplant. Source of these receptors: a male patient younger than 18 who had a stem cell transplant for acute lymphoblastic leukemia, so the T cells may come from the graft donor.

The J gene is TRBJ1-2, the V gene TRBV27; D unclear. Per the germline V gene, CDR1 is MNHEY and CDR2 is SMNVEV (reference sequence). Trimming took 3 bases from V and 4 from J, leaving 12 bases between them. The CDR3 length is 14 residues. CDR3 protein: CASSFSAGSYGYTF. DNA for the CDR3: TGTGCCAGCAGTTTTTCCGCGGGAAGCTATGGCTACACCTTC.

The CDR3 DNA reads as TGTGCCACCAGTGGACGGCTCCCAGGGGGCGCGGGAGAGACCCAGTACTTC. Translation: CATSGRLPGGAGETQYF. This rearrangement joins TRBV24-1 to TRBJ2-5; 8 positions agree with TRBD1. The CDR3 runs to 17 residues. CDR1 and CDR2 from the germline V gene are KGHDR and SFDVKD. With V trimmed by 5 bases and J by 4 bases, 14 bases remained unmatched.

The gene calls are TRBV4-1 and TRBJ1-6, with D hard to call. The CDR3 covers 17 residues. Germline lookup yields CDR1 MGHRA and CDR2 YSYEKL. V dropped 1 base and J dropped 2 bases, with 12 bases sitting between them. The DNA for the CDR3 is TGCGCCAGCAGCCAAGGGGGAGGGAAGACCTATAATTCACCCCTCCACTTT. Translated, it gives CASSQGGGKTYNSPLHF.

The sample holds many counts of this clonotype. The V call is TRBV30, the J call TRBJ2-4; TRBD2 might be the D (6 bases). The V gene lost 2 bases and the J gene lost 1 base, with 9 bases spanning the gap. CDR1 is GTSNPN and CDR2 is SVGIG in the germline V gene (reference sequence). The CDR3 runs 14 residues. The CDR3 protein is CAWSRRGAKNIQYF. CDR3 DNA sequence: TGTGCCTGGAGTCGGAGGGGTGCCAAAAACATTCAGTACTTC.

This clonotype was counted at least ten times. The DNA for the CDR3 is TGTGCCACCAGTGGGCAGGGAAGGACAGATACGCAGTATTTT. It codes for CATSGQGRTDTQYF. This rearrangement joins TRBV24-1 to TRBJ2-3; a possible D gene is TRBD1 (5 bases). Looked up from germline, CDR1 is KGHDR and CDR2 is SFDVKD. The ends were cut back, 5 bases at V and 3 bases at J, with 11 bases in the middle. The CDR3 runs to 14 residues.

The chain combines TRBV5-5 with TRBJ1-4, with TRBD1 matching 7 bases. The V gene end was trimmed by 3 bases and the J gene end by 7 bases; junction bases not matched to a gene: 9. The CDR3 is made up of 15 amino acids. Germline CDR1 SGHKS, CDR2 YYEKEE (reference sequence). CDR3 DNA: TGTGCCAGCAGCTGGCGCCGGGACAGAACTGAAAAACTGTTTTTT. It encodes CASSWRRDRTEKLFF.

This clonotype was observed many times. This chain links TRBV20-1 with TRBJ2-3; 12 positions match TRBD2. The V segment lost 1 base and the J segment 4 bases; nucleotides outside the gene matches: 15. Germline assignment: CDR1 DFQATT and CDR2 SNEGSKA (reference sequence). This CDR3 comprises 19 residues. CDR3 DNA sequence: TGCAGTGCTAGAGCTACATACAGCCTAGCGGGAGGGGTTTCAGATACGCAGTATTTT. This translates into CSARATYSLAGGVSDTQYF.

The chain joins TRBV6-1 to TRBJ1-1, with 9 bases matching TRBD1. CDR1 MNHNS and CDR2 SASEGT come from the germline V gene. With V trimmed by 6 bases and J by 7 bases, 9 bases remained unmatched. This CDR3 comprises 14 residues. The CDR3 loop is CASSRDRDQGEAFF. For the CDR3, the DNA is TGTGCCAGCAGCCGGGACAGGGATCAAGGTGAAGCTTTCTTT.

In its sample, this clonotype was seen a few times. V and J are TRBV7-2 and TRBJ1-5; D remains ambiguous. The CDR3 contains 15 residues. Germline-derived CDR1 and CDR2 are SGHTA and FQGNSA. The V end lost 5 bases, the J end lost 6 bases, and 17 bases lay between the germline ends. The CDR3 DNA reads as TGTGCCAGCAGCCCCACGTGGGGTTTGGGTCAGCCCCAGCATTTT. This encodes CASSPTWGLGQPQHF.

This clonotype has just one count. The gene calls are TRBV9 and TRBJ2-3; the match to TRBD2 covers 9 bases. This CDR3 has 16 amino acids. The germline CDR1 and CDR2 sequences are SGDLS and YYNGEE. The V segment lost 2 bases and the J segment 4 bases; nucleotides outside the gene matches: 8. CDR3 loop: CASSVYSGRSADTQYF. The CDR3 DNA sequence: TGTGCCAGCAGCGTTTACAGCGGGAGGTCGGCAGATACGCAGTATTTT.

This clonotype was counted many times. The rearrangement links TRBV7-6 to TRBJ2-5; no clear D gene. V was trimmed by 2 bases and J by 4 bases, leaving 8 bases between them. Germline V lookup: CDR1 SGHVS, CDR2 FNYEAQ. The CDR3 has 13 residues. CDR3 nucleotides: TGTGCCAGCAGCTTAATCTTCCTAGAGACCCAGTACTTC. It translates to CASSLIFLETQYF.

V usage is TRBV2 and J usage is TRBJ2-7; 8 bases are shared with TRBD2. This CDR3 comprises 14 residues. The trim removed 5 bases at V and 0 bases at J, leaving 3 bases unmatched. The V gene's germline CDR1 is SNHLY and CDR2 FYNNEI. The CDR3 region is CASSTTSASYEQYF. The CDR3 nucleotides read TGTGCCAGCAGTACGACTAGCGCCTCCTACGAGCAGTACTTC.

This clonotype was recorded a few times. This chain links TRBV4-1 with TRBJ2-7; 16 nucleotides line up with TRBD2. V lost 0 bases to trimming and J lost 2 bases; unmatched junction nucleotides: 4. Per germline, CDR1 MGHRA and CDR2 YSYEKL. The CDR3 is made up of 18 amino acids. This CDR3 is CASSQDLGTSGRAYEQYF. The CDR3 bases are TGCGCCAGCAGCCAAGATTTAGGGACTAGCGGGAGGGCCTACGAGCAGTACTTC.

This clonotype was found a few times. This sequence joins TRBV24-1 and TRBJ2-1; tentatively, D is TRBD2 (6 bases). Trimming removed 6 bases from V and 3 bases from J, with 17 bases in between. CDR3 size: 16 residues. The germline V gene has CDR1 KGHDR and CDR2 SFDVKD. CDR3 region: CATSRSGRRIYNEQFF. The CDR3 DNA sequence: TGTGCCACCAGTCGGAGTGGGAGGAGGATCTACAATGAGCAGTTCTTC.

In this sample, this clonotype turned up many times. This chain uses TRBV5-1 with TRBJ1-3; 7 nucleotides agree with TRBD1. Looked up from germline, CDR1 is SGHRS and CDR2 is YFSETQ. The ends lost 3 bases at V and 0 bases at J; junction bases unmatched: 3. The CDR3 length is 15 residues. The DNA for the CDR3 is TGCGCCAGCAGCTCCGGGACAGTCTCTGGAAACACCATATATTTT. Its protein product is CASSSGTVSGNTIYF.

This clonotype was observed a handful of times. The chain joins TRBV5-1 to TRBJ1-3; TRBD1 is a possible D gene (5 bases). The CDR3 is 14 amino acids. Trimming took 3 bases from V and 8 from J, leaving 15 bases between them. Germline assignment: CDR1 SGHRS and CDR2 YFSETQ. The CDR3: CASSWDADDDTIYF. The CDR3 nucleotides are TGCGCCAGCAGCTGGGACGCCGATGACGACACCATATATTTT.

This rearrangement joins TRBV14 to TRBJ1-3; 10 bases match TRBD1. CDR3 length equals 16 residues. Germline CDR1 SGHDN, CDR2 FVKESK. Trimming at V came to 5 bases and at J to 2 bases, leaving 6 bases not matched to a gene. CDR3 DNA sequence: TGTGCCAGCAGCTCCTGGACAGGGGGAACTGGAAACACCATATATTTT. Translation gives CASSSWTGGTGNTIYF. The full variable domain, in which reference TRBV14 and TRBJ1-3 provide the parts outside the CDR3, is EAGVTQFPSHSVIEKGQTVTLRCDPISGHDNLYWYRRVMGKEIKFLLHFVKESKQDESGMPNNRFLAERTGGTYSTLKVQPAELEDSGVYFCASSSWTGGTGNTIYFGEGSWLTVV.

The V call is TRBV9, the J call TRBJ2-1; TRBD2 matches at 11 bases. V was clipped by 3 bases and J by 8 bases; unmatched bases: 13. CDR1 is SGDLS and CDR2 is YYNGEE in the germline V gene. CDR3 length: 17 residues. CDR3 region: CASSDPETSGITHEQFF. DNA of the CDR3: TGTGCCAGCAGCGACCCCGAGACTAGCGGGATTACCCATGAGCAGTTCTTC.

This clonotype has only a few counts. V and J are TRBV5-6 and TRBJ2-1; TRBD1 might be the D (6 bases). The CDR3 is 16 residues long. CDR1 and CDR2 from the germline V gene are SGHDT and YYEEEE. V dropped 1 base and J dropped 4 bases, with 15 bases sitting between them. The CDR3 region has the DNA TGTGCCAGCAGCTTGAGGCGACAGGCTATTTACAATGAGCAGTTCTTC. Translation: CASSLRRQAIYNEQFF.

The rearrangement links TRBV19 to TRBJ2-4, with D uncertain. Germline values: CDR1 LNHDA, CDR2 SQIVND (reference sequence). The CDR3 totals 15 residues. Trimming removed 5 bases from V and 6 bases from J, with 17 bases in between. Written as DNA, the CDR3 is TGTGCCAGTAGTCTCATTCCTAATTCGCGAAACATTCAGTACTTC. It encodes CASSLIPNSRNIQYF.

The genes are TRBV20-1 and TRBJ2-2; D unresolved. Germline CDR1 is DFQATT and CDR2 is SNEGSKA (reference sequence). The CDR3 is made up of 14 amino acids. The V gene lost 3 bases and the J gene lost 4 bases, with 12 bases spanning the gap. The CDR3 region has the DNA TGCAGTGCTAGGGGTAGGGTTGGCACCGGGGAGCTGTTTTTT. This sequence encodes CSARGRVGTGELFF.

The CDR3 sequence is CASSQDRGLTYEQYF. In DNA form, the CDR3 reads TGCGCCAGCAGCCAAGATCGCGGGCTAACCTACGAGCAGTACTTC. The chain joins TRBV4-1 to TRBJ2-7; D may be TRBD2 (5 bases). From germline, CDR1 is MGHRA and CDR2 YSYEKL. V was cut by 0 bases and J by 2 bases, with 11 bases left in between. The CDR3 is made up of 15 amino acids.

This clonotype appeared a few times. CDR3 nucleotides: TGTGCCAGCAGCTTGAGCCTAACAACTAGCACAGATACGCAGTATTTT. Translation gives CASSLSLTTSTDTQYF. V is TRBV5-5 and J is TRBJ2-3; the D is unclear. Trimming took 1 base from V and 0 from J, leaving 12 bases between them. This CDR3 is built from 16 residues. The germline gives CDR1 SGHKS, CDR2 YYEKEE (reference sequence).